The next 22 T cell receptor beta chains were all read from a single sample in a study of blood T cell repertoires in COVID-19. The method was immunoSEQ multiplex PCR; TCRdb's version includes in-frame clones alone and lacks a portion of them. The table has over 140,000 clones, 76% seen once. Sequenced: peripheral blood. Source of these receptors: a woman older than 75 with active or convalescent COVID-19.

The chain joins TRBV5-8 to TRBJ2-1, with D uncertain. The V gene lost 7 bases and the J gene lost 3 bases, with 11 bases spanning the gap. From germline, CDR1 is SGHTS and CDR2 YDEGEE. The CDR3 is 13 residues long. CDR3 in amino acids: CASPPNIYNEQFF. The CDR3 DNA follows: TGTGCCAGCCCCCCAAACATCTACAATGAGCAGTTCTTC. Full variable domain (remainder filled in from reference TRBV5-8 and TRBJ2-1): EAGVTQSPTHLIKTRGQQATLRCSPISGHTSVYWYQQALGLGLQFLLWYDEGEERNRGNFPPRFSGRQFPNYSSELNVNALELEDSALYLCASPPNIYNEQFFGPGTRLTVL.

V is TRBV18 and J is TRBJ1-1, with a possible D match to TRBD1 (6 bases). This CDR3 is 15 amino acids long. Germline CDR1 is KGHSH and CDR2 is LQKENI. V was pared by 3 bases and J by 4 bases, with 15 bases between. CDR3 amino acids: CASSPGQPEGTEAFF. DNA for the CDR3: TGTGCCAGCTCACCCGGACAGCCGGAAGGCACTGAAGCTTTCTTT.

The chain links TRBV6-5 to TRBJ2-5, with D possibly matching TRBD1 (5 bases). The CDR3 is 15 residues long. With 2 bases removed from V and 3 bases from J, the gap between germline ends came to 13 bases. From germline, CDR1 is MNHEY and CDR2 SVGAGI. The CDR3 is CASSYAGSYEETQYF. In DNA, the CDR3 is TGTGCCAGCAGTTACGCAGGGTCTTACGAAGAGACCCAGTACTTC.

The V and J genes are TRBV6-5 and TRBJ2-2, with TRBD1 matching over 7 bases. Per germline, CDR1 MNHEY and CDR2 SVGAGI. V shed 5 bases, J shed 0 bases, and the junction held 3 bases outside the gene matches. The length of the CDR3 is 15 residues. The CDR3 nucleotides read TGTGCCAGCAGTCCGGGACAGCCGAACACCGGGGAGCTGTTTTTT. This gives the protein CASSPGQPNTGELFF.

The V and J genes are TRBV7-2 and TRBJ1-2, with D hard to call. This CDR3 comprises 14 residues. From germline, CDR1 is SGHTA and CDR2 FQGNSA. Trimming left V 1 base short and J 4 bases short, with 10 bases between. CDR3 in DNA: TGTGCCAGCAGCTTAGGGTCGTCGGGCTATGGCTACACCTTC. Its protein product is CASSLGSSGYGYTF.

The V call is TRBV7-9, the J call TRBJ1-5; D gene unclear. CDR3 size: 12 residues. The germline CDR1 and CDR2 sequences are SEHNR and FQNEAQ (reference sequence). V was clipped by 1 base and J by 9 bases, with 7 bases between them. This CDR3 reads CASSLVGGPQHF. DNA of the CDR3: TGTGCCAGCAGCTTAGTCGGAGGGCCCCAGCATTTT.

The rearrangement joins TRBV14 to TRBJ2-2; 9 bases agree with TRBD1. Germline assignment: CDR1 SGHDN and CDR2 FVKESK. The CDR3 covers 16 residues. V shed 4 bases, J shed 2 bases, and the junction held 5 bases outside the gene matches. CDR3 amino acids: CASSPWTGVNTGELFF. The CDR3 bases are TGTGCCAGCAGCCCGTGGACAGGGGTCAACACCGGGGAGCTGTTTTTT.

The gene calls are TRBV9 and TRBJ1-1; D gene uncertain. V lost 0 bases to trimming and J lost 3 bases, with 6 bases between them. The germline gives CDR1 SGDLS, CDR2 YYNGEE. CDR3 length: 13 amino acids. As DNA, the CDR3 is TGTGCCAGCAGCGTAGAATGGCACACTGAAGCTTTCTTT. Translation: CASSVEWHTEAFF.

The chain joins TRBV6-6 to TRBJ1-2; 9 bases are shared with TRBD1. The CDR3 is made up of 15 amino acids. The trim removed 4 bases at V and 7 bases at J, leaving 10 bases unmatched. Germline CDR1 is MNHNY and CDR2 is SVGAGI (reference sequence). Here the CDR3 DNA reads TGTGCCAGCAGTTCCCCCGACAGGGGGGATGGTGGCTACACCTTC. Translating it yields CASSSPDRGDGGYTF.

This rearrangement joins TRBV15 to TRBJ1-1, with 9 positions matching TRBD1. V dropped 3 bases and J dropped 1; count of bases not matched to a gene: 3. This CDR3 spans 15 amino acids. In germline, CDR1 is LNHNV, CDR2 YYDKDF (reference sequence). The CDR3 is CATSSGGQGNTEAFF. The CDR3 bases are TGTGCCACCAGCAGTGGGGGACAGGGGAACACTGAAGCTTTCTTT.

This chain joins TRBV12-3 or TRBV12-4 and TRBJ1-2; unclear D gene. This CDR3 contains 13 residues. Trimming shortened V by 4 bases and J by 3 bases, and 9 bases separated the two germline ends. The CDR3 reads CASSSEGYYGYTF. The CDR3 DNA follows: TGTGCCAGCAGTTCCGAGGGCTACTATGGCTACACCTTC.

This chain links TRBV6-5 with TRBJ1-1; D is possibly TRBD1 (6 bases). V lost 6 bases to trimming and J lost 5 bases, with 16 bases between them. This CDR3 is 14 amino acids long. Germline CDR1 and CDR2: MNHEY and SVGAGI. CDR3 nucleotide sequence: TGTGCCAGCAGCGCGGGGGCGCTGAGGACTGAAGCTTTCTTT. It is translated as CASSAGALRTEAFF.

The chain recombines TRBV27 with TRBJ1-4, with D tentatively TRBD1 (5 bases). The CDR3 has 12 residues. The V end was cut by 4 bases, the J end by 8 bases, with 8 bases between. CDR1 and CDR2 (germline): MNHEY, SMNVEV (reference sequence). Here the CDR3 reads CASSSGEEKLFF. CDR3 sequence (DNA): TGTGCCAGCAGTTCGGGGGAGGAAAAACTGTTTTTT.

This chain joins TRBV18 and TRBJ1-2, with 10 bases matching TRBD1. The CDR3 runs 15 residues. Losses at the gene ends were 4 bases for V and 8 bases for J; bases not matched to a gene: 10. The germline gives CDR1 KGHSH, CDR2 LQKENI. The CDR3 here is CASSLAGTGDSGYTF. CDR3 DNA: TGTGCCAGCTCACTTGCCGGGACAGGGGATAGCGGCTACACCTTC.

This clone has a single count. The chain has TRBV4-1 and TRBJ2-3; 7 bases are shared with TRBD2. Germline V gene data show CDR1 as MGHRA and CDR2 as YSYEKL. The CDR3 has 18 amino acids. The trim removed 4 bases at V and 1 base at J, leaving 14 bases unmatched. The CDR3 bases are TGCGCCAGCAGCCCAAACCAGGAAGCGGGGATCGGCACAGATACGCAGTATTTT. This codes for CASSPNQEAGIGTDTQYF.

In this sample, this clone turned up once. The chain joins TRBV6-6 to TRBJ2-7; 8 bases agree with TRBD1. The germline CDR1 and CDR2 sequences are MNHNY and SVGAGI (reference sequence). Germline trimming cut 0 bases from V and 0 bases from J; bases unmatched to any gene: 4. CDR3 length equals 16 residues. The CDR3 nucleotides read TGTGCCAGCAGTTACTCCGGGACAGGAAGCTCCTACGAGCAGTACTTC. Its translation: CASSYSGTGSSYEQYF.

This CDR3 reads CASRRIGQGTDTQYF. CDR3 in DNA: TGTGCCAGCCGCCGGATAGGACAGGGCACAGATACGCAGTATTTT. The V call is TRBV9, the J call TRBJ2-3; 7 bases line up with TRBD1. With V trimmed by 7 bases and J by 1 base, 9 bases remained unmatched. CDR1 SGDLS and CDR2 YYNGEE come from the germline V gene. The CDR3 totals 15 residues.

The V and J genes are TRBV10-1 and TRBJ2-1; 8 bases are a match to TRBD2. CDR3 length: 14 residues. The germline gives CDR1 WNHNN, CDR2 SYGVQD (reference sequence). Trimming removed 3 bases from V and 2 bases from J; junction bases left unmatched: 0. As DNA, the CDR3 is TGCGCCAGCAGTGACGGGGGGGCCTACAATGAGCAGTTCTTC. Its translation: CASSDGGAYNEQFF.

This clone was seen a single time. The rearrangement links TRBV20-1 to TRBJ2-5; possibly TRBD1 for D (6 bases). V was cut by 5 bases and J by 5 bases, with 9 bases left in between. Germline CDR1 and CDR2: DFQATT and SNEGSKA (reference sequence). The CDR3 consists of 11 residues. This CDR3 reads CSAPQGETQYF. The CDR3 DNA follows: TGCAGTGCTCCACAGGGCGAGACCCAGTACTTC.

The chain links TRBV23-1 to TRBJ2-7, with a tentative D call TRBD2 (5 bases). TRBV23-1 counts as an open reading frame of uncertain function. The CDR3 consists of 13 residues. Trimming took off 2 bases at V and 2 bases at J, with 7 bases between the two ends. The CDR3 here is CASSQEGAYEQYF. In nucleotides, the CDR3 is TGCGCCAGCAGTCAAGAGGGAGCCTACGAGCAGTACTTC.

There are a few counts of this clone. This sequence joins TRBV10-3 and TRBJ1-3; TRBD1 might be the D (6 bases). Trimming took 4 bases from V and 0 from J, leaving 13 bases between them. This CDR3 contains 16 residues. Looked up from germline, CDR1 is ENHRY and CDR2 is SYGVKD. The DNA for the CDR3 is TGTGCCATCAGTGGGGGACAAGTGGGCTCTGGAAACACCATATATTTT. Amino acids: CAISGGQVGSGNTIYF.

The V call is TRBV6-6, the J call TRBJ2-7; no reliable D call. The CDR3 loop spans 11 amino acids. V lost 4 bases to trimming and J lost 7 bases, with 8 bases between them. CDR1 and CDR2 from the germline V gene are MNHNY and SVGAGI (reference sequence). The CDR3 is CASSSRGEQYF. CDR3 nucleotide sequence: TGTGCCAGCAGTTCCCGAGGAGAGCAGTACTTC.